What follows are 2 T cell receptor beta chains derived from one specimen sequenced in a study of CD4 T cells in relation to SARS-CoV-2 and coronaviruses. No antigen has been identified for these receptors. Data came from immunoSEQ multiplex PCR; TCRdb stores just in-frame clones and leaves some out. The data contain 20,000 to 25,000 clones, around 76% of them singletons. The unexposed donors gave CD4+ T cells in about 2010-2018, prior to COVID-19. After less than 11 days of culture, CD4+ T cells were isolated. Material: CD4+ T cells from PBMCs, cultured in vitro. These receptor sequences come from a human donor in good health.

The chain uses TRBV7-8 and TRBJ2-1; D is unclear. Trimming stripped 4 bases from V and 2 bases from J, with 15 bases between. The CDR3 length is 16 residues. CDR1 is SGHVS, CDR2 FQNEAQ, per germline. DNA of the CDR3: TGTGCCAGCAGCTCTCAAACCGGGTCAGCCTACAATGAGCAGTTCTTC. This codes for CASSSQTGSAYNEQFF.

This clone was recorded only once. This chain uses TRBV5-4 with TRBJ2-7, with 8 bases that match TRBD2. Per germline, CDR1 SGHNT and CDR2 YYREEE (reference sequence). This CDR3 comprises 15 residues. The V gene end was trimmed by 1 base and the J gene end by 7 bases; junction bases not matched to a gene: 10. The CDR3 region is CASSLSREGIGEQYF. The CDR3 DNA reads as TGTGCCAGCAGCTTGTCTCGGGAGGGTATAGGAGAGCAGTACTTC.